This T cell receptor beta chain is from a study of CD8+CD57+ T cells in acquired aplastic anemia. About the study: The mean DNA yield obtained from sorted CD4+ and CD8+ cells came to around 3 ug.

The germline gives CDR1 DFQATT, CDR2 SNEGSKA (reference sequence). V was clipped by 6 bases and J by 6 bases, with 19 bases between them. This CDR3 has 14 residues. Genomic DNA was employed as the template in profiling TCR beta VDJ and CDR3. Each CDR3 protein gets one entry after TCRdb re-called the reads with MiXCR. This table holds hundreds of thousands of distinct CDR3 sequences, roughly 64% found once. This chain uses TRBV20-1 with TRBJ2-3; D possibly matches TRBD1 or TRBD2 (6 bases each). The receptor was derived from a human donor in good health, serving as a control. The sequenced material came from sorted CD4+, CD8+, or CD8+CD57+ T cells (not recorded which) from PBMCs. The CDR3 region has the DNA TGCAGTGCAACACGGGGGCCTCCCTACGATACGCAGTATTTT. Amino acids: CSATRGPPYDTQYF.